Listed below are T cell receptor beta chains from one sample, sequenced in a study of technical replicates of blood from a few donors. Repertoires were generated with immunoSEQ multiplex PCR, while TCRdb's copy carries only in-frame clones and drops some. The sample includes some 78,000 clones, 94% of them seen just once. Specimen: T cells isolated from PBMCs. All receptors come from a human donor in good health. The CDR3 runs from the conserved cysteine through the conserved F or W. D genes are given only for firm matches. Clone size, where shown, is once, few, many, or a class for clones that have expanded.

clone size,D gene,V gene,J gene,CDR3 protein,CDR3 DNA
NA,NA,TRBV29-1,TRBJ1-1,CSVEEAGSGAFF,TGCAGCGTTGAAGAAGCAGGGTCCGGTGCTTTCTTT
NA,NA,TRBV7-3,TRBJ1-1,CASSLKRRGVGDTEAFF,TGTGCCAGCAGCTTAAAACGGCGGGGGGTTGGGGACACTGAAGCTTTCTTT
NA,NA,TRBV10-3,TRBJ2-5,CAISDPTRGVETQYF,TGTGCCATCAGTGACCCGACCCGGGGAGTAGAGACCCAGTACTTC
NA,NA,TRBV19,TRBJ1-5,CASSTSGNQPQHF,NA
NA,TRBD1,TRBV5-1,TRBJ2-7,CASSLGTGGVDEQYF,TGCGCCAGCAGCTTAGGGACAGGGGGCGTGGACGAGCAGTACTTC
once,NA,TRBV19,TRBJ2-4,CASRPDTGKAKNIQYF,TGTGCCAGTAGACCCGATACAGGGAAAGCCAAAAACATTCAGTACTTC
NA,TRBD1,TRBV18,TRBJ1-3,CASSPDRGSGNTIYF,TGTGCCAGCTCACCGGACAGGGGCTCTGGAAACACCATATATTTT
NA,TRBD2,TRBV27,TRBJ2-3,CASSAPGLVADTQYF,TGTGCCAGCAGTGCTCCGGGACTAGTCGCAGATACGCAGTATTTT
NA,TRBD1,TRBV11-3,TRBJ1-5,CASSFTGGNQPQHF,TGTGCCAGCAGCTTCACAGGGGGCAATCAGCCCCAGCATTTT
NA,NA,TRBV18,TRBJ2-2,CASSRGTGELFF,TGTGCCAGCTCGCGCGGGACCGGGGAGCTGTTTTTT
NA,TRBD1,TRBV7-9,TRBJ1-2,CASSLFSTGDGYTF,TGTGCCAGCAGCTTATTTTCGACAGGGGATGGCTACACCTTC
NA,NA,TRBV11-2,TRBJ1-1,CASSLTGMITEAFF,TGTGCCAGCAGCCTCACAGGGATGATCACTGAAGCTTTCTTT
NA,TRBD2,TRBV5-1,TRBJ2-5,CASSLPGGYETQYF,TGCGCCAGCAGCTTACCGGGGGGTTATGAGACCCAGTACTTC